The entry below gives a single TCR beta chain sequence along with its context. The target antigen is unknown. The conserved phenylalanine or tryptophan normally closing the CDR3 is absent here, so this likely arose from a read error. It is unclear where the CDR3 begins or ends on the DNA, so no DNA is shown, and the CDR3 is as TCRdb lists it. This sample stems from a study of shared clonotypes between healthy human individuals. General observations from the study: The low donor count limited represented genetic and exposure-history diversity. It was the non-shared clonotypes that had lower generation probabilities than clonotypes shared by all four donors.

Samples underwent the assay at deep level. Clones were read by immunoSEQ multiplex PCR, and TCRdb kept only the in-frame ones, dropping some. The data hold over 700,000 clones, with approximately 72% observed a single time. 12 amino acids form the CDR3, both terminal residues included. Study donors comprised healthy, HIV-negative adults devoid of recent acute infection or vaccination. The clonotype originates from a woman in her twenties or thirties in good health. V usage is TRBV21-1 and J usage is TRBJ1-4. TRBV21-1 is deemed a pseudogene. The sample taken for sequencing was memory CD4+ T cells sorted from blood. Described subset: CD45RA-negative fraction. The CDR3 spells CASRTPDVGYLR.